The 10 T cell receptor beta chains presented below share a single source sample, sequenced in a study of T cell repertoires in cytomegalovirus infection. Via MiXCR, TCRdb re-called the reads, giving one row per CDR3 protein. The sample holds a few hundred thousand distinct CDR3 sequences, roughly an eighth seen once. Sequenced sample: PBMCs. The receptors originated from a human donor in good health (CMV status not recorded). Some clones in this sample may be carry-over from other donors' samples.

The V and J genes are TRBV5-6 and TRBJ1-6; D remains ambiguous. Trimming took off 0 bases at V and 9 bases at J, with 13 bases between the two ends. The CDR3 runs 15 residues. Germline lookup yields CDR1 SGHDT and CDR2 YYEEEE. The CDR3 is CASSLGGQTISPLHF. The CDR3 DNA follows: TGTGCCAGCAGCTTGGGGGGTCAGACGATTTCACCCCTCCACTTT.

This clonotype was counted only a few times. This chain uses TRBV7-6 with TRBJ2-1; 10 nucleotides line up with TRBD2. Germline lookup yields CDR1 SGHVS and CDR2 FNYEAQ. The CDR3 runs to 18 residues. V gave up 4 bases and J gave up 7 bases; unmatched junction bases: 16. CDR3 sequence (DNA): TGTGCCAGCAGCTCAACACATACCGGGACTAGCGAGAGAAATGAGCAGTTCTTC. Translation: CASSSTHTGTSERNEQFF.

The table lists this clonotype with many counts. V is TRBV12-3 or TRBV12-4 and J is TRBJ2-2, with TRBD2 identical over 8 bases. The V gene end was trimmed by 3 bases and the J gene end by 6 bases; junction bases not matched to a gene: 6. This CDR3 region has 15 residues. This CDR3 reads CASSFTGGPAGELFF. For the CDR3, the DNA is TGTGCCAGCAGTTTCACGGGAGGGCCGGCCGGGGAGCTGTTTTTT.

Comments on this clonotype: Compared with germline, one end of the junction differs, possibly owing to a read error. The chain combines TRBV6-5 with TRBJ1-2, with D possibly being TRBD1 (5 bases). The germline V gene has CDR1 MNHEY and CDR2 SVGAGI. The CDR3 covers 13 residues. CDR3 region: CASKEGAIYGCTF. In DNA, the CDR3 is TGTGCCAGCAAGGAAGGGGCAATCTATGGCTGCACCTTC.

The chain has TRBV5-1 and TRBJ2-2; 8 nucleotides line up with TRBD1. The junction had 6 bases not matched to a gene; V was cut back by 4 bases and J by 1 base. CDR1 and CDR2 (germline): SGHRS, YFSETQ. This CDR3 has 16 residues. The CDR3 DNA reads TGCGCCAGCAGCAAAACCGGGACAGGGAACACCGGGGAGCTGTTTTTT. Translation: CASSKTGTGNTGELFF.

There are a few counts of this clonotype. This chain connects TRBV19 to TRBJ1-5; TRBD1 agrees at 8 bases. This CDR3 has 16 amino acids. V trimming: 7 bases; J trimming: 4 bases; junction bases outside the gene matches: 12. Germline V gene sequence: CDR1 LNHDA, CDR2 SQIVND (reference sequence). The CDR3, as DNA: TGTGCCAGTACCCCCGACAGGGGCCGGTCGAATCAGCCCCAGCATTTT. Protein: CASTPDRGRSNQPQHF. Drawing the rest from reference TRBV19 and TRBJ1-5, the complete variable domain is DGGITQSPKYLFRKEGQNVTLSCEQNLNHDAMYWYRQDPGQGLRLIYYSQIVNDFQKGDIAEGYSVSREKKESFPLTVTSAQKNPTAFYLCASTPDRGRSNQPQHFGDGTRLSIL.

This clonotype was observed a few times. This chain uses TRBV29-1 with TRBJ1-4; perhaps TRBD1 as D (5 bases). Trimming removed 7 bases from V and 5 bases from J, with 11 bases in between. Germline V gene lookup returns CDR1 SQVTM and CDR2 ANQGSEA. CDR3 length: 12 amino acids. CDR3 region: CSGGRLNEKLFF. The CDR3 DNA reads TGCAGCGGGGGACGGCTGAATGAAAAACTGTTTTTT.

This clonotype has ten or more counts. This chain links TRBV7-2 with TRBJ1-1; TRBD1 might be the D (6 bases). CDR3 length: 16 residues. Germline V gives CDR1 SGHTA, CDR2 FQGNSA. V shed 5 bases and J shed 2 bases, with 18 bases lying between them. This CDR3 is CASSRRSGGGNTEAFF. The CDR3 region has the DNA TGTGCCAGCAGCCGCCGCTCAGGAGGGGGAAACACTGAAGCTTTCTTT.

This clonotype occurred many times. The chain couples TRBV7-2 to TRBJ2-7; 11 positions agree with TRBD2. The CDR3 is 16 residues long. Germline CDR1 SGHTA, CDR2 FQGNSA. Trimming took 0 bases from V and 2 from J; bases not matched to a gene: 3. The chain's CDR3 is CASSLAGTSGTYEQYF. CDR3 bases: TGTGCCAGCAGCTTAGCCGGGACTAGCGGAACCTACGAGCAGTACTTC.

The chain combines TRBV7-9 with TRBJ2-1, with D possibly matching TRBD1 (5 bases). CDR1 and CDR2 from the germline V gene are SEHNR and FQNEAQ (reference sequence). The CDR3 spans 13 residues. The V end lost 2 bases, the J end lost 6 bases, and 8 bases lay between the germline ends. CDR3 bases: TGTGCCAGCAGCTTAATGGGGCCCAATGAGCAGTTCTTC. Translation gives CASSLMGPNEQFF.